The 8 T cell receptor beta chains below were found in one sample sequenced in a study of blood T cell repertoires in COVID-19. The assay was immunoSEQ multiplex PCR, and TCRdb's table has in-frame clones only and misses some. Of about 230,000 clones in the sample, approximately 81% are singletons; the top ten hold roughly 8%. The sequenced sample was peripheral blood. These receptors came from a woman at least 80 years old with acute or convalescent COVID-19.

As for this clone: A much larger clone differs by one base, so this may be a read error. The chain recombines TRBV11-3 with TRBJ1-1; TRBD1 is a possible D gene (5 bases). CDR1 and CDR2 (germline): SGHNT, YENEEA. Trimming cost V 1 base and J 1 base, with 7 bases left between them. The CDR3 sequence is 14 residues long. The CDR3, as DNA: TGTGCCAGCAGCTTAGGCAGGGCGAACACTGAAGCTTTCTTT. This translates into CASSLGRANTEAFF.

The chain couples TRBV6-5 to TRBJ1-2, with 8 bases matching TRBD1. CDR1 is MNHEY, CDR2 SVGAGI, per germline. The trim removed 4 bases at V and 3 bases at J, leaving 4 bases unmatched. The CDR3 is 14 residues long. The CDR3 here is CASSSSTGDYGYTF. The CDR3 DNA is TGTGCCAGCAGTTCATCGACAGGGGACTATGGCTACACCTTC.

V gene TRBV7-2 combines with J gene TRBJ1-2; 8 bases line up with TRBD1. Germline values: CDR1 SGHTA, CDR2 FQGNSA. J gave up 8 bases and V 2 bases, and 7 bases lay outside the gene matches. There are 14 residues in the CDR3. The CDR3 coding sequence is TGTGCCAGCAGCTTATTGGGGCAGGGGGCCGGCTACACCTTC. Amino acid sequence: CASSLLGQGAGYTF.

This clone was seen only a few times. The rearrangement links TRBV15 to TRBJ1-3; D call uncertain. This CDR3 comprises 14 residues. V shed 5 bases and J shed 0 bases, with 8 bases lying between them. CDR1 and CDR2 from the germline V gene are LNHNV and YYDKDF (reference sequence). CDR3 nucleotides: TGTGCCACCAGCTTCCTGAGCTCTGGAAACACCATATATTTT. Translation: CATSFLSSGNTIYF.

The V and J genes are TRBV6-6 and TRBJ1-2; 9 nucleotides align to TRBD1. J gave up 6 bases and V 7 bases, and 3 bases lay outside the gene matches. There are 12 residues in the CDR3. From germline, CDR1 is MNHNY and CDR2 SVGAGI (reference sequence). CDR3 nucleotides: TGTGCCAGCAAGGACAGGGGCCATGGCTACACCTTC. This codes for CASKDRGHGYTF.

The chain couples TRBV7-9 to TRBJ1-1, with D perhaps TRBD1 (6 bases). There are 14 residues in the CDR3. Trimming removed 6 bases at V and 0 bases at J, with 11 bases between. CDR1 is SEHNR and CDR2 is FQNEAQ in the germline V gene (reference sequence). The CDR3 protein is CASRTYRVNTEAFF. As DNA, the CDR3 is TGTGCCAGCAGGACCTACAGGGTGAACACTGAAGCTTTCTTT.

The chain links TRBV10-3 to TRBJ2-3; D unresolved. This CDR3 has 13 residues. Trimming took 9 bases from V and 2 from J, leaving 12 bases between them. The germline gives CDR1 ENHRY, CDR2 SYGVKD. CDR3 sequence reads: CAIANHYTDTQYF. The CDR3 DNA reads TGTGCCATTGCGAATCACTACACAGATACGCAGTATTTT.

The chain couples TRBV11-2 to TRBJ1-4; D is unresolved. Trimming took 4 bases from V and 5 from J, leaving 5 bases between them. This CDR3 is 12 amino acids long. CDR1 and CDR2 from the germline V gene are SGHAT and FQNNGV. CDR3: CASSSLNEKLFF. DNA of the CDR3: TGTGCCAGCAGCTCTTTGAATGAAAAACTGTTTTTT.